What follows are 5 T cell receptor beta chains derived from one specimen sequenced in a study of blood T cell repertoires in COVID-19. TCRdb's table, derived via immunoSEQ multiplex PCR, lists solely in-frame clones and lacks some. The data show fewer than 100,000 clones, 75% to 95% seen once. Sequencing input: peripheral blood. The source of these receptors is a woman aged 45 to 65 in a cohort sampled during active COVID-19.

V gene TRBV2 combines with J gene TRBJ2-5, with a weak D call TRBD2 (7 bases). The CDR3 covers 15 residues. V dropped 4 bases and J dropped 2 bases, with 14 bases sitting between them. CDR1 is SNHLY and CDR2 is FYNNEI in the germline V gene. The CDR3, as DNA: TGTGCCAGCAGTGTTGGCGGGGGCCCTCAAGAGACCCAGTACTTC. Protein: CASSVGGGPQETQYF.

The V call is TRBV21-1, the J call TRBJ2-3; the table calls TRBD2, which could not be checked here. TRBV21-1 is annotated as a pseudogene. The CDR3 has 19 residues. The DNA for the CDR3 is TGTGCCAGCAGCACGCCAGGGACTAGCGTAAGTCCCAGCACAGATACGCAGTATTTT. This sequence encodes CASSTPGTSVSPSTDTQYF.

The rearrangement links TRBV7-6 to TRBJ1-5; 11 nucleotides match TRBD1. The germline V gene has CDR1 SGHVS and CDR2 FNYEAQ. The J segment lost 5 bases and the V segment lost 5 bases, leaving 5 bases of the junction unmatched. The CDR3 is 15 residues long. The CDR3 region is CASSPRDRGYQPQHF. In DNA form, the CDR3 reads TGTGCCAGCAGCCCTCGGGACAGGGGGTATCAGCCCCAGCATTTT. The whole variable domain, filled in from reference TRBV7-6 and TRBJ1-5, reads GAGVSQSPRYKVTKRGQDVALRCDPISGHVSLYWYRQALGQGPEFLTYFNYEAQQDKSGLPNDRFSAERPEGSISTLTIQRTEQRDSAMYRCASSPRDRGYQPQHFGDGTRLSIL.

This rearrangement joins TRBV4-1 to TRBJ2-7, with a weak D call TRBD1 (5 bases). The CDR3 loop spans 12 amino acids. Germline values: CDR1 MGHRA, CDR2 YSYEKL. V lost 1 base, J lost 9 bases, and 10 bases lay in between. As DNA, the CDR3 is TGCGCCAGCAGCCAAGTGCAGGGTTCGCAGTACTTC. Its protein product is CASSQVQGSQYF.

The chain carries TRBV19 and TRBJ1-1; a possible D gene is TRBD1 (6 bases). CDR1 and CDR2 (germline): LNHDA, SQIVND (reference sequence). V lost 5 bases to trimming and J lost 6 bases, with 19 bases between them. The CDR3 has 15 amino acids. CDR3 DNA: TGTGCCAGTAGTCCCCGAGGGACACCTGATCCTGAAGCTTTCTTT. It yields the protein CASSPRGTPDPEAFF.